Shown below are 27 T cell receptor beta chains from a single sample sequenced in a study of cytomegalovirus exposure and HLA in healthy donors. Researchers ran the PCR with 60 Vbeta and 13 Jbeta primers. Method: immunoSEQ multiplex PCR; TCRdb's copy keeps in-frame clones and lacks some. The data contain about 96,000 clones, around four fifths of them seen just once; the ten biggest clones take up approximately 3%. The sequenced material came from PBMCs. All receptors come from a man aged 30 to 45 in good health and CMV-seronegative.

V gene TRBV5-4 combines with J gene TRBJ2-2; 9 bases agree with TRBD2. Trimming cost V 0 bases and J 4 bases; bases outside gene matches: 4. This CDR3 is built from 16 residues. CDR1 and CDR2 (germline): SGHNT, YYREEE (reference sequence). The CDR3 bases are TGTGCCAGCAGCTTGGGACCGGGACTAGCCACCGGGGAGCTGTTTTTT. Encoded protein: CASSLGPGLATGELFF.

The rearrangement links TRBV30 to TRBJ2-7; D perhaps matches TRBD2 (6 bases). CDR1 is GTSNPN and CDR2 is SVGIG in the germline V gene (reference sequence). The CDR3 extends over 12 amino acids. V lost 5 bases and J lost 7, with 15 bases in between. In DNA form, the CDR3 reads TGTGCCTGGGGGGGGAGTTCTCGGGAGCAGTACTTC. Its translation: CAWGGSSREQYF.

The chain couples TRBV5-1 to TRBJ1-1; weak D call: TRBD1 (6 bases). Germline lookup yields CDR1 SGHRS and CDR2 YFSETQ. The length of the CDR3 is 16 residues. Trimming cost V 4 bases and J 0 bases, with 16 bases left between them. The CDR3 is CASSEGVLSMNTEAFF. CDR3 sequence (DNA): TGCGCCAGCAGCGAGGGGGTTCTCTCAATGAACACTGAAGCTTTCTTT.

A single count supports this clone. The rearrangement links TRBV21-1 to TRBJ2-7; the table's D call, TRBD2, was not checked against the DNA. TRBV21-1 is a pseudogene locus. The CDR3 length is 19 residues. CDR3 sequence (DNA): TGTGCCAGCAGCAAAAAGGTCCGGGAGAGGGACTCGCGACCCTACGAGCAGTACTTC. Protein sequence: CASSKKVRERDSRPYEQYF.

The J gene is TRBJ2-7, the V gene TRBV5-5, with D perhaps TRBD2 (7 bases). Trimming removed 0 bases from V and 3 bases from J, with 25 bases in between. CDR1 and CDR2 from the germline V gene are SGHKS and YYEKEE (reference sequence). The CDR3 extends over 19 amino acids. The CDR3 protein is CASSLVGGLGRGPVYEQYF. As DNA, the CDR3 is TGTGCCAGCAGCTTGGTTGGGGGCCTTGGGCGGGGGCCGGTCTACGAGCAGTACTTC.

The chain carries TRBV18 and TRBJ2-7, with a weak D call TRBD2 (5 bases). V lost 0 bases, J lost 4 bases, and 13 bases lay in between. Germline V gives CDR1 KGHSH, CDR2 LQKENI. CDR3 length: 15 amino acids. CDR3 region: CASSPPGTDFYEQYF. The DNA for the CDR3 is TGTGCCAGCTCACCACCGGGTACGGACTTTTACGAGCAGTACTTC.

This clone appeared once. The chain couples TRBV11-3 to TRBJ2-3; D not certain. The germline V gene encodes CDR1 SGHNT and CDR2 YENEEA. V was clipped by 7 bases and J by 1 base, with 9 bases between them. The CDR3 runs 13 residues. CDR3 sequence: CASTSEGTDTQYF. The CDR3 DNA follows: TGTGCCAGCACCAGCGAGGGCACAGATACGCAGTATTTT.

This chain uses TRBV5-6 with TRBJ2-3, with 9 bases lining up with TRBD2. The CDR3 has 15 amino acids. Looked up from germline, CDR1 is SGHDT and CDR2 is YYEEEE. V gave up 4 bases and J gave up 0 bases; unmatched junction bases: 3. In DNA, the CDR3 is TGTGCCAGCAGCACTCTAGCGGGGAGCACAGATACGCAGTATTTT. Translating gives CASSTLAGSTDTQYF.

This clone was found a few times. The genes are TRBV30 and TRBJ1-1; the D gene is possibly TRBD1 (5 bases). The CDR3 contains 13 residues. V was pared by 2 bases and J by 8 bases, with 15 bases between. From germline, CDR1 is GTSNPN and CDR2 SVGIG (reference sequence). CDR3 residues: CAWSRYRTPEAFF. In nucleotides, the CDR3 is TGTGCCTGGAGTAGATACAGGACACCCGAAGCTTTCTTT.

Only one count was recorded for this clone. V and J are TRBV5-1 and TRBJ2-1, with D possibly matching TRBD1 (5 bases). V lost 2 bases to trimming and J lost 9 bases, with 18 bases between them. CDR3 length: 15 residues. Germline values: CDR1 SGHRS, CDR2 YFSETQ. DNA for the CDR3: TGCGCCAGCAGCTTACTAATGCAGGGCTGGGGTGAGCAGTTCTTC. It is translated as CASSLLMQGWGEQFF.

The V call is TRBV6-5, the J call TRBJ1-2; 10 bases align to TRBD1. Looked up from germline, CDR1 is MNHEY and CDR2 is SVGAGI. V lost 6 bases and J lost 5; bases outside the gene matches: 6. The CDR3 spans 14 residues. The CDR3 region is CASRGTGVSYGYTF. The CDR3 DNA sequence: TGTGCCAGCAGGGGGACAGGGGTATCTTATGGCTACACCTTC.

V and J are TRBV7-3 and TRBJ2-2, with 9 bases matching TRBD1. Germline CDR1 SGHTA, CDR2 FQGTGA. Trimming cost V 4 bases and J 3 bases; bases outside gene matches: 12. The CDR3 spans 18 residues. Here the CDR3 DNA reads TGTGCCAGCAGCTCGGAGATGCCCGGGACAGGGTACACCGGGGAGCTGTTTTTT. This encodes CASSSEMPGTGYTGELFF.

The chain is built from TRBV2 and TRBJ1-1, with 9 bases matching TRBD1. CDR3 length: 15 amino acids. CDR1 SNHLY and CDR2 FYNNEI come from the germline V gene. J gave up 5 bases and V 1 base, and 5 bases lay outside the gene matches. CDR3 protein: CASSEGGQGGTEAFF. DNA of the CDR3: TGTGCCAGCAGTGAAGGGGGACAGGGAGGAACTGAAGCTTTCTTT.

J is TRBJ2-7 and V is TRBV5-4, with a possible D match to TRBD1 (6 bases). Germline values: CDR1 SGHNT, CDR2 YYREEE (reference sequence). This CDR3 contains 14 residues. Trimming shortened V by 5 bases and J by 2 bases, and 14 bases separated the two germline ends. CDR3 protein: CASREQGAPYEQYF. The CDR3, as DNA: TGTGCCAGCAGAGAACAGGGAGCTCCCTACGAGCAGTACTTC. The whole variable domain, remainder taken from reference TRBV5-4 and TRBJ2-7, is ETGVTQSPTHLIKTRGQQVTLRCSSQSGHNTVSWYQQALGQGPQFIFQYYREEENGRGNFPPRFSGLQFPNYSSELNVNALELDDSALYLCASREQGAPYEQYFGPGTRLTVT.

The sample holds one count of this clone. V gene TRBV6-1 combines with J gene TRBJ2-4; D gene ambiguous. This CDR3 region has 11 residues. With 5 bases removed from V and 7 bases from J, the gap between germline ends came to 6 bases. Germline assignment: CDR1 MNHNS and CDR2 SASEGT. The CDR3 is CASSPSNIQYF. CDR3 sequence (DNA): TGTGCCAGCAGTCCGTCCAACATTCAGTACTTC.

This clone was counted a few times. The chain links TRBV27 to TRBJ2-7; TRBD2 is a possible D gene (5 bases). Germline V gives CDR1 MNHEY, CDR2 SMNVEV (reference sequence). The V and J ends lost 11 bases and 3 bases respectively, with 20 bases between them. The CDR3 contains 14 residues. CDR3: CAHKGATTSYEQYF. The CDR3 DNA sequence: TGTGCCCACAAGGGAGCCACGACAAGCTACGAGCAGTACTTC.

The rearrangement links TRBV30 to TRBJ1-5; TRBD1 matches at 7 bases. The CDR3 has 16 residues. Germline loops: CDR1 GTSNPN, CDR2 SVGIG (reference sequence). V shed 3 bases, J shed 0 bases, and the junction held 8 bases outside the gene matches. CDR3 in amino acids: CAWSAQSGGSNQPQHF. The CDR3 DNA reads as TGTGCCTGGAGCGCCCAATCAGGGGGTAGCAATCAGCCCCAGCATTTT.

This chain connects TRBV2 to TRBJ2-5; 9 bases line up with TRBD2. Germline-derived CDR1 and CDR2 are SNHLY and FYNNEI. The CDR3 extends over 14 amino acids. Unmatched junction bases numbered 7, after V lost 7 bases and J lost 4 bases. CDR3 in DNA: TGTGCCAGCAAGGAAAGCGGGGGGTCAGAGACCCAGTACTTC. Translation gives CASKESGGSETQYF.

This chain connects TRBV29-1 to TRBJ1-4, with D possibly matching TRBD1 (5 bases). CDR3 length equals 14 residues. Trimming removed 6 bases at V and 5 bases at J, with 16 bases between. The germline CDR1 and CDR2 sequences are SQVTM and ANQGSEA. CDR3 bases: TGCAGCGTGCGGGGACTAGGGGACAATGAAAAACTGTTTTTT. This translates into CSVRGLGDNEKLFF.

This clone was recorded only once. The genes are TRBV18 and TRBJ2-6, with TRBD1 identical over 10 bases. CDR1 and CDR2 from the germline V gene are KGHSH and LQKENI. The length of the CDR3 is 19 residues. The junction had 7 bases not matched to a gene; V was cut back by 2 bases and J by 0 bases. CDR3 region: CASSPGTGASSSGANVLTF. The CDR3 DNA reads TGTGCCAGCTCACCAGGGACAGGGGCTTCCAGCTCTGGGGCCAACGTCCTGACTTTC.

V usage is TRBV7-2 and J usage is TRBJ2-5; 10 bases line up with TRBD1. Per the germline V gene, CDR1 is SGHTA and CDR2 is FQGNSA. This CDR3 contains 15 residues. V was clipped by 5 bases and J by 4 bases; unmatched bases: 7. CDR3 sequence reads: CASSRDRGRGETQYF. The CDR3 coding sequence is TGTGCCAGCAGCAGAGACAGGGGGCGCGGAGAGACCCAGTACTTC.

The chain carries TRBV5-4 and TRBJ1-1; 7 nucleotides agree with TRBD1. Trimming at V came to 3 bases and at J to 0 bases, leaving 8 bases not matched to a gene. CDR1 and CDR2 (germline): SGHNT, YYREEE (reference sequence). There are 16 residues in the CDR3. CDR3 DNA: TGTGCCAGCAGCTCTCCGGGACAGAGTATGAACACTGAAGCTTTCTTT. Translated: CASSSPGQSMNTEAFF.

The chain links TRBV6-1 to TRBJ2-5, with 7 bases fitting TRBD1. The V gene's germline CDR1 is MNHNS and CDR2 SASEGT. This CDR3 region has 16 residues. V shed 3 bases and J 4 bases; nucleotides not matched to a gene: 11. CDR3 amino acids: CASSEAAGGTIETQYF. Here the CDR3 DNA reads TGTGCCAGCAGTGAGGCGGCAGGGGGAACGATAGAGACCCAGTACTTC.

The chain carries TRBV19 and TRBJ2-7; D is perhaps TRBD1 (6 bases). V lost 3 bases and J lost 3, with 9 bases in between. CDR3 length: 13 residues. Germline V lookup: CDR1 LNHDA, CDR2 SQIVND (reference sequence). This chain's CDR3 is CASSMTGSYEQYF. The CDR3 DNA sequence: TGTGCCAGTAGTATGACAGGAAGCTACGAGCAGTACTTC.

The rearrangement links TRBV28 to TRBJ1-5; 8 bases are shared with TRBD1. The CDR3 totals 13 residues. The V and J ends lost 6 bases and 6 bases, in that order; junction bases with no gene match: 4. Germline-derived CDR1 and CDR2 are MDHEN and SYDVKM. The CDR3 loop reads CASSFQGAQPQHF. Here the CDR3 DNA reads TGTGCCAGCAGCTTCCAGGGGGCTCAGCCCCAGCATTTT.

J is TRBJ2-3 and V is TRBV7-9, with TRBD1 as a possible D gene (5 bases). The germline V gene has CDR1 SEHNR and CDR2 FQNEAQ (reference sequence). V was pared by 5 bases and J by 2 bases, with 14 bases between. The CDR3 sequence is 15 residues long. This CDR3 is CASSATVRLTDTQYF. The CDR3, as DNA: TGTGCCAGCAGCGCGACAGTCAGACTCACAGATACGCAGTATTTT. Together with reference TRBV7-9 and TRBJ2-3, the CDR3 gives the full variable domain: DTGVSQNPRHKITKRGQNVTFRCDPISEHNRLYWYRQTLGQGPEFLTYFQNEAQLEKSRLLSDRFSAERPKGSFSTLEIQRTEQGDSAMYLCASSATVRLTDTQYFGPGTRLTVL.

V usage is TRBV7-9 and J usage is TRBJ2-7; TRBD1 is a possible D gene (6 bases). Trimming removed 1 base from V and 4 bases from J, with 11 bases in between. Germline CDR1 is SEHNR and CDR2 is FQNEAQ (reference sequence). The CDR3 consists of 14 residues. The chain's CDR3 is CASSLGLQGYEQYF. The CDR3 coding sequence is TGTGCCAGCAGCTTAGGGTTACAGGGTTACGAGCAGTACTTC. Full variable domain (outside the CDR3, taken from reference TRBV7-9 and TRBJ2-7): DTGVSQNPRHKITKRGQNVTFRCDPISEHNRLYWYRQTLGQGPEFLTYFQNEAQLEKSRLLSDRFSAERPKGSFSTLEIQRTEQGDSAMYLCASSLGLQGYEQYFGPGTRLTVT.